This entry lists 32 T cell receptor beta chains sequenced from one sample in a study of blood T cell repertoires in COVID-19. Clones were read by immunoSEQ multiplex PCR, and TCRdb kept only the in-frame ones, dropping some. The table includes about 200,000 clones, approximately 80% detected once. The sample comprised peripheral blood. The receptors shown here come from a human donor with acute or convalescent COVID-19. The donor label of this sample is uncertain.

This chain joins TRBV28 and TRBJ1-2; D is unclear. This CDR3 has 12 residues. Germline values: CDR1 MDHEN, CDR2 SYDVKM. Trimming removed 8 bases from V and 4 bases from J, with 11 bases in between. CDR3 loop: CASPTRRYGYTF. DNA of the CDR3: TGTGCCAGCCCTACTAGACGCTATGGCTACACCTTC.

The V and J genes are TRBV28 and TRBJ1-2; 8 nucleotides agree with TRBD1. The CDR3 extends over 14 amino acids. CDR1 is MDHEN and CDR2 is SYDVKM in the germline V gene. After removal of 8 bases from V and 6 bases from J, the junction contained 11 bases not matched to a gene. The CDR3 nucleotides read TGTGCCAGCGTTCAGGGGGCGAGTCACAATGGCTACACCTTC. This codes for CASVQGASHNGYTF.

The rearrangement uses TRBV6-6 and TRBJ2-7; D is uncertain. The germline CDR1 and CDR2 sequences are MNHNY and SVGAGI (reference sequence). The V and J ends lost 0 bases and 0 bases respectively, with 9 bases between them. The CDR3 length is 15 residues. The DNA of the CDR3 is TGTGCCAGCAGTTACTCGACCGGCGGCTCCTACGAGCAGTACTTC. It encodes CASSYSTGGSYEQYF.

The rearrangement uses TRBV19 and TRBJ1-4; 8 bases map to TRBD1. The CDR3 has 13 residues. The germline V gene has CDR1 LNHDA and CDR2 SQIVND (reference sequence). With 8 bases clipped from V and 8 bases from J, the junction kept 7 bases outside the gene matches. CDR3 sequence: CASSDRGGEKLFF. CDR3 DNA: TGTGCCAGTTCCGACAGGGGTGGCGAAAAACTGTTTTTT.

The chain couples TRBV10-2 to TRBJ1-1; D remains ambiguous. Germline CDR1 WSHSY, CDR2 SAAADI. Trimming removed 3 bases at V and 5 bases at J, with 13 bases between. The length of the CDR3 is 14 residues. CDR3: CASSDGVGRTEAFF. CDR3 DNA sequence: TGCGCCAGCAGTGATGGGGTCGGGAGAACTGAAGCTTTCTTT.

The chain combines TRBV3-1 (or the pseudogene TRBV3-2) with TRBJ2-5; weak D call: TRBD2 (6 bases). The CDR3 extends over 15 amino acids. The V and J ends lost 4 bases and 2 bases respectively, with 14 bases between them. In germline, CDR1 is LGHDT, CDR2 YNNKEL (reference sequence). CDR3: CASSLRTTTQETQYF. As DNA, the CDR3 is TGTGCCAGCAGCCTCCGGACTACAACACAAGAGACCCAGTACTTC.

V and J are TRBV7-9 and TRBJ2-1; 9 nucleotides match TRBD2. This CDR3 comprises 16 residues. The trim removed 1 base at V and 6 bases at J, leaving 7 bases unmatched. Germline V gene sequence: CDR1 SEHNR, CDR2 FQNEAQ (reference sequence). CDR3 amino acids: CASSLGGLAAGNEQFF. The CDR3 region has the DNA TGTGCCAGCAGCTTAGGGGGACTAGCAGCTGGCAATGAGCAGTTCTTC.

The chain employs TRBV14 and TRBJ2-1, with 11 bases matching TRBD2. This CDR3 spans 15 amino acids. The germline V gene has CDR1 SGHDN and CDR2 FVKESK. The ends lost 1 base at V and 6 bases at J; junction bases unmatched: 2. CDR3 sequence: CASSQVAGGPNEQFF. In DNA form, the CDR3 reads TGTGCCAGCAGCCAAGTAGCGGGAGGGCCCAATGAGCAGTTCTTC.

This clone came up once. The chain is built from TRBV5-6 and TRBJ1-2; 8 bases are shared with TRBD1. Looked up from germline, CDR1 is SGHDT and CDR2 is YYEEEE. The junction had 10 bases not matched to a gene; V was cut back by 3 bases and J by 0 bases. CDR3 length equals 17 residues. The CDR3 DNA reads as TGTGCCAGCAGCTCGGGAAGACAGGGGAGAGCTAACTATGGCTACACCTTC. The encoded protein is CASSSGRQGRANYGYTF.

This rearrangement joins TRBV5-1 to TRBJ2-3; 12 bases are a match to TRBD2. Per the germline V gene, CDR1 is SGHRS and CDR2 is YFSETQ. Trimming took 6 bases from V and 5 from J; bases not matched to a gene: 10. CDR3 length: 16 residues. The CDR3, as DNA: TGCGCCAGCACCGAACAGACTAGCGGGAGAGGAGATACGCAGTATTTT. Protein: CASTEQTSGRGDTQYF.

CDR3 amino acids: CAISGLAGEETQYF. The DNA of the CDR3 is TGTGCCATCAGCGGACTAGCGGGAGAGGAGACCCAGTACTTC. The rearrangement joins TRBV10-3 to TRBJ2-5; 13 nucleotides line up with TRBD2. Trimming at V came to 6 bases and at J to 5 bases, leaving 3 bases not matched to a gene. Germline V lookup: CDR1 ENHRY, CDR2 SYGVKD. The CDR3 sequence is 14 residues long.

The J gene is TRBJ2-5, the V gene TRBV11-2, with D perhaps TRBD2 (7 bases). Looked up from germline, CDR1 is SGHAT and CDR2 is FQNNGV. V shed 1 base and J shed 5 bases, with 14 bases lying between them. The CDR3 contains 15 residues. The CDR3 DNA is TGTGCCAGCAGCTTAGGGGGGGGCGCGTGGGAGACCCAGTACTTC. Residues: CASSLGGGAWETQYF.

This chain connects TRBV7-2 to TRBJ1-2; 7 bases align to TRBD1. J gave up 5 bases and V 5 bases, and 5 bases lay outside the gene matches. The CDR3 spans 13 residues. CDR1 and CDR2 from the germline V gene are SGHTA and FQGNSA. CDR3 in amino acids: CASSVQGKYGYTF. DNA for the CDR3: TGTGCCAGCAGCGTACAGGGGAAGTATGGCTACACCTTC.

This clone appeared a single time. The rearrangement joins TRBV3-1 (or the pseudogene TRBV3-2) to TRBJ1-6; 9 bases fit TRBD1. CDR1 is LGHDT, CDR2 YNNKEL, per germline (reference sequence). Unmatched junction bases numbered 5, after V lost 3 bases and J lost 11 bases. The CDR3 extends over 14 amino acids. CDR3 sequence reads: CASSHGQGRPPLHF. The CDR3 region has the DNA TGTGCCAGCAGCCATGGACAGGGGAGGCCACCCCTCCACTTT.

The CDR3, as DNA: TGTGCCAGCAGCCGGGACAGGGGGCGAGGCACTGAAGCTTTCTTT. Its protein is CASSRDRGRGTEAFF. V and J are TRBV6-2 or TRBV6-3 and TRBJ1-1, with 12 bases aligning to TRBD1. Germline V lookup: CDR1 MNHEY, CDR2 SVGEGT. CDR3 length: 15 residues. V shed 6 bases, J shed 4 bases, and the junction held 6 bases outside the gene matches.

The chain carries TRBV3-1 (or the pseudogene TRBV3-2) and TRBJ2-3; 7 nucleotides line up with TRBD2. Trimming removed 7 bases from V and 1 base from J; junction bases left unmatched: 5. Per germline, CDR1 LGHDT and CDR2 YNNKEL (reference sequence). The CDR3 is made up of 14 amino acids. CDR3 nucleotide sequence: TGTGCCAGCAACCCTAGCGGTGGCACAGATACGCAGTATTTT. This codes for CASNPSGGTDTQYF.

This chain connects TRBV6-2 or TRBV6-3 to TRBJ2-7; 7 bases agree with TRBD2. In germline, CDR1 is MNHEY, CDR2 SVGEGT. The ends lost 2 bases at V and 0 bases at J; junction bases unmatched: 4. This CDR3 comprises 15 residues. The CDR3 loop reads CASSYGTTSSYEQYF. The CDR3 nucleotides are TGTGCCAGCAGTTACGGGACTACTAGCTCCTACGAGCAGTACTTC.

The chain joins TRBV6-5 to TRBJ2-3; no clear D gene. Germline V gene data show CDR1 as MNHEY and CDR2 as SVGAGI. V was cut by 2 bases and J by 8 bases, with 5 bases left in between. The CDR3 totals 11 residues. The CDR3 DNA follows: TGTGCCAGCAGTTACGGCGGTACGCAGTATTTT. It translates to CASSYGGTQYF.

The rearrangement uses TRBV2 and TRBJ2-2, with TRBD1 matching over 9 bases. The CDR3 extends over 16 amino acids. J lost 5 bases, V lost 5 bases, and 9 bases had no gene match. CDR1 and CDR2 (germline): SNHLY, FYNNEI. CDR3 amino acids: CASSRGTGKGTGELFF. In nucleotides, the CDR3 is TGTGCCAGCAGTCGGGGGACAGGGAAAGGTACCGGGGAGCTGTTTTTT. Together with reference TRBV2 and TRBJ2-2, the CDR3 gives the full variable domain: EPEVTQTPSHQVTQMGQEVILRCVPISNHLYFYWYRQILGQKVEFLVSFYNNEISEKSEIFDDQFSVERPDGSNFTLKIRSTKLEDSAMYFCASSRGTGKGTGELFFGEGSRLTVL.

The chain links TRBV5-8 to TRBJ2-3; D might be TRBD2 (5 bases). CDR1 and CDR2 from the germline V gene are SGHTS and YDEGEE. V lost 0 bases and J lost 5, with 13 bases in between. The CDR3 has 15 amino acids. CDR3 region: CASSLAGGSGDTQYF. Written as DNA, the CDR3 is TGTGCCAGCAGCTTGGCCGGTGGGAGTGGAGATACGCAGTATTTT.

The chain is built from TRBV24-1 and TRBJ1-1, with 8 bases aligning to TRBD1. Per germline, CDR1 KGHDR and CDR2 SFDVKD. The V and J ends lost 2 bases and 1 base, in that order; junction bases with no gene match: 2. This CDR3 has 15 residues. The CDR3 is CATSDSGTGNTEAFF. CDR3 coding DNA: TGTGCCACCAGTGATTCCGGGACAGGGAACACTGAAGCTTTCTTT.

The chain joins TRBV6-5 to TRBJ2-7; maybe TRBD1 (5 bases). The V end lost 2 bases, the J end lost 2 bases, and 10 bases lay between the germline ends. Germline CDR1 MNHEY, CDR2 SVGAGI. CDR3 size: 14 residues. CDR3: CASSYGAGPYEQYF. DNA for the CDR3: TGTGCCAGCAGTTACGGGGCAGGTCCCTACGAGCAGTACTTC.

This clone was picked up one time. The chain joins TRBV19 to TRBJ1-1; TRBD1 matches at 8 bases. This CDR3 has 11 amino acids. Looked up from germline, CDR1 is LNHDA and CDR2 is SQIVND (reference sequence). The V segment lost 10 bases and the J segment 8 bases; nucleotides outside the gene matches: 6. CDR3 residues: CATRTGLEAFF. CDR3 nucleotide sequence: TGTGCCACCCGGACAGGGCTCGAAGCTTTCTTT.

A remark on this clone: Different DNA sequences within this sample yield the same CDR3. The chain is built from TRBV3-1 (or the pseudogene TRBV3-2) and TRBJ2-3; D perhaps matches TRBD2 (5 bases). Trimming left V 4 bases short and J 1 base short, with 9 bases between. Germline CDR1 and CDR2: LGHDT and YNNKEL (reference sequence). This CDR3 has 14 residues. The CDR3 coding sequence is TGTGCCAGCAGCCGGAGCGGAGGCACAGATACGCAGTATTTT. This gives the protein CASSRSGGTDTQYF.

The V and J genes are TRBV9 and TRBJ2-2; possibly TRBD2 for D (5 bases). The V end lost 2 bases, the J end lost 6 bases, and 11 bases lay between the germline ends. Germline values: CDR1 SGDLS, CDR2 YYNGEE. The CDR3 is 14 amino acids. The CDR3 coding sequence is TGTGCCAGCAGCGTGGATGGCGGGTCCGGGGAGCTGTTTTTT. It specifies CASSVDGGSGELFF.

The gene calls are TRBV30 and TRBJ1-1, with no clear D. The CDR3 contains 15 residues. V was trimmed by 1 base and J by 1 base, leaving 13 bases between them. CDR1 is GTSNPN and CDR2 is SVGIG in the germline V gene (reference sequence). Written as DNA, the CDR3 is TGTGCCTGGAGTGGGTCCCCGAGCACGAACACTGAAGCTTTCTTT. Translation: CAWSGSPSTNTEAFF.

This chain connects TRBV5-1 to TRBJ2-1; perhaps TRBD2 as D (6 bases). Germline V gene lookup returns CDR1 SGHRS and CDR2 YFSETQ. This CDR3 comprises 15 residues. With 1 base removed from V and 0 bases from J, the gap between germline ends came to 8 bases. As DNA, the CDR3 is TGCGCCAGCAGCTTGTCCGGGGGCTCCTACAATGAGCAGTTCTTC. Translation: CASSLSGGSYNEQFF.

The V gene is TRBV11-2, the J gene TRBJ1-2; no reliable D call. V was cut by 4 bases and J by 7 bases, with 16 bases left in between. Germline CDR1 and CDR2: SGHAT and FQNNGV. The CDR3 is made up of 14 amino acids. In DNA, the CDR3 is TGTGCCAGCAGCTCAGAGAGGGTAGGCAGTGGCTACACCTTC. It codes for CASSSERVGSGYTF.

The V call is TRBV6-6, the J call TRBJ2-7; 9 bases are a match to TRBD2. This CDR3 comprises 14 residues. Germline values: CDR1 MNHNY, CDR2 SVGAGI (reference sequence). Losses at the gene ends were 5 bases for V and 4 bases for J; bases not matched to a gene: 6. CDR3 nucleotide sequence: TGTGCCAGCAGTCCTGGACTAGCGAGGTACGAGCAGTACTTC. Encoded protein: CASSPGLARYEQYF.

V usage is TRBV19 and J usage is TRBJ2-7, with 9 bases matching TRBD2. Trimming at V came to 0 bases and at J to 6 bases, leaving 9 bases not matched to a gene. The CDR3 totals 16 residues. Germline CDR1 LNHDA, CDR2 SQIVND (reference sequence). The CDR3 DNA is TGTGCCAGTAGTATAGATCTGAGCGGGAGGCCGGGCGAGCAGTACTTC. Encoded protein: CASSIDLSGRPGEQYF.

The rearrangement uses TRBV7-9 and TRBJ2-7; TRBD2 agrees at 8 bases. Germline lookup yields CDR1 SEHNR and CDR2 FQNEAQ (reference sequence). CDR3 length: 15 residues. With 4 bases clipped from V and 7 bases from J, the junction kept 12 bases outside the gene matches. The CDR3 sequence is CASSSLSGSSREQYF. The CDR3 DNA reads TGTGCCAGCAGCTCCCTAAGCGGGAGCTCTCGAGAGCAGTACTTC. The entire variable domain, with the rest obtained from reference TRBV7-9 and TRBJ2-7, is as follows: DTGVSQNPRHKITKRGQNVTFRCDPISEHNRLYWYRQTLGQGPEFLTYFQNEAQLEKSRLLSDRFSAERPKGSFSTLEIQRTEQGDSAMYLCASSSLSGSSREQYFGPGTRLTVT.

The chain recombines TRBV23-1 with TRBJ1-2, with 7 bases aligning to TRBD1. TRBV23-1 is placed among ORFs of uncertain function. The CDR3 is 14 residues long. V lost 3 bases and J lost 4; bases outside the gene matches: 5. The DNA of the CDR3 is TGCGCCAGCAGTCAGGGACAGATTAGCTATGGCTACACCTTC. This codes for CASSQGQISYGYTF.